This T cell receptor beta chain was observed in a study of blood T cell repertoires in COVID-19. About the study: From the United States, Italy and Spain came samples of acute and convalescent COVID-19. The cDNA or gDNA used as material had been derived from T cells, B-cell-depleted T cells, or PBMCs.

In the original processing: Scientists estimated how many nucleated cells there were by amplifying reference gene primers. The table came from immunoSEQ multiplex PCR; TCRdb's copy has only in-frame clones and leaves some out. V, J and clone size derive from that table, while D and trimming were established from the DNA sequence. The data show approximately 100,000 clones, approximately 85% seen once. Germline V gives CDR1 MDHEN, CDR2 SYDVKM. This CDR3 comprises 16 residues. V was pared by 5 bases and J by 11 bases, with 22 bases between. The sample taken for sequencing was peripheral blood. The chain combines TRBV28 with TRBJ1-6; D is perhaps TRBD1 (6 bases). The sequence came from a human donor in a cohort sampled during active COVID-19. The DNA of the CDR3 is TGTGCCAGCAGTCCCCCGTTGGGAGGGGGGTATACACCCCTCCACTTT. Translated, it gives CASSPPLGGGYTPLHF.